This T cell receptor (beta chain) was sequenced in a study of control samples from healthy donors and cancer patients. Germline loops: CDR1 LGHNA, CDR2 YSLEER. The CDR3 extends over 14 amino acids. V lost 0 bases, J lost 4 bases, and 8 bases lay in between. Repertoires were generated with immunoSEQ multiplex PCR, while TCRdb's copy carries only in-frame clones and drops some. The data show about 75,000 clones, with about 93% seen just once and approximately 6% held by the top ten. The material sequenced was blood. This receptor was taken from a woman between 35 and 50 years old in good health. V gene TRBV4-3 combines with J gene TRBJ2-3; D remains ambiguous. CDR3 DNA sequence: TGCGCCAGCAGCCAAGATTTAAACGCAGATACGCAGTATTTT. It encodes CASSQDLNADTQYF.